This is a list of T cell receptor beta chains from one sample in a study of T cells in Graves' hyperthyroidism and ophthalmopathy. TCRdb analysed the multiplex PCR reads with MiXCR anew, one entry per CDR3 protein. The sample has hundreds of thousands of distinct CDR3 sequences, roughly a sixth seen once. The sample comprised blood. These receptors were taken from a woman in her thirties or forties with Graves' ophthalmopathy. CDR3s include the opening cysteine and the closing phenylalanine or tryptophan. A D gene is named only where the DNA matches it firmly. Only some rows state a clone size, as once, few, many or a class for expanded clones.

TRBV12-3/TRBV12-4,many,TRBJ2-3,.,TGTGCCAGCACCCCCCGTCGGACCACAGATACGCAGTATTTT,CASTPRRTTDTQYF
TRBV6-1,many,TRBJ1-2,.,TGTGCCAGCAGTCTCAGCTCCTTGCCCTATGGCTACACCTTC,CASSLSSLPYGYTF
TRBV4-1,.,TRBJ2-7,.,TGCGCCAGCAGCCAAGATCTCGACAGGTTACCTACGAAACAGTACTTC,CASSQDLDRLPTKQYF
TRBV28,many,TRBJ2-4,TRBD1,TGTGCCAGCACCCCCGGGACAGGGCACAACATTCAGTACTTC,CASTPGTGHNIQYF
TRBV6-5,few,TRBJ1-4,TRBD1,TGTGCCAGCAGTTTAGGGACAGGGGGAGCAAAACTGTTTTTT,CASSLGTGGAKLFF
TRBV6-1,few,TRBJ2-1,.,TGTGCCAGCAGGTATGCAGGGAGTCAGGGCAATGAGCAGTTCTTC,CASRYAGSQGNEQFF
TRBV7-2,many,TRBJ2-7,.,TGTGCCAGCAGCTTAGGAGGGAGGCCTAACCCCTACGAGCAGTACTTC,CASSLGGRPNPYEQYF
TRBV30,many,TRBJ1-1,.,TGTGCCTGGAGCCTGACAGTGAACACTGAAGCTTTCTTT,CAWSLTVNTEAFF
TRBV20-1,.,TRBJ2-4,TRBD2,TGCAGTGCTAGGGTTAGCGGGAGAGAGCTAGCCAAAAACATTCAGTACTTC,CSARVSGRELAKNIQYF
TRBV20-1,.,TRBJ1-6,.,TGCAGTGCTAGAGATGGGGGTTCACCCCTCCACTTT,CSARDGGSPLHF
TRBV7-8,many,TRBJ2-7,.,TGTGCCAGCAGCCCACGGTTTTTCTACGAGCAGTACTTC,CASSPRFFYEQYF
TRBV18,many,TRBJ1-1,.,TGTGCCAGCTCACCAATGGAGGTAATGAACACTGAAGCTTTCTTT,CASSPMEVMNTEAFF
TRBV6-1,few,TRBJ2-7,.,TGTGCCAGCAGTGAAGAACAGAGAACTTACGAGCAGTACTTC,CASSEEQRTYEQYF
TRBV5-1,.,TRBJ1-4,.,TGCGCCAGCAGCTTGGCAGGGTCGGAGAATGAAAAACTGTTTTTT,CASSLAGSENEKLFF
TRBV11-2,.,TRBJ1-5,.,TGTGCCAGCAGCTTAGGACAGGAGGATCAGCCCCAGCATTTT,CASSLGQEDQPQHF
TRBV2,many,TRBJ2-3,.,TGTGCCAGCAGAGAGCCCGGAGCGAGCACAGATACGCAGTATTTT,CASREPGASTDTQYF
TRBV18,once,TRBJ2-5,TRBD2,TGTGCCAGCTCACCCGGACTAGCGGGCGCCCAGGAGACCCAGTACTTC,CASSPGLAGAQETQYF
TRBV29-1,.,TRBJ2-7,.,TGCAGCGTTGAAAGGACCCAGTTTGGGACCTACGAGCAGTACTTC,CSVERTQFGTYEQYF
TRBV20-1,few,TRBJ1-5,.,TGCAGTGCTAGATCCGGGGTAGTAAATCAGCCCCAGCATTTT,CSARSGVVNQPQHF
TRBV2,many,TRBJ2-1,.,TGTGCCAGCAGTGATTTCGACAATGAGCAGTTCTTC,CASSDFDNEQFF
TRBV6-2/TRBV6-3,.,TRBJ2-1,.,TGTGCCAGCAGTTACTCGATTTCGGGGTCCGCCGATTACAATGAGCAGTTCTTC,CASSYSISGSADYNEQFF
TRBV6-1,many,TRBJ2-3,TRBD2,TGTGCCAGCAGTGAAAGGGGGACTAGCGGGGATAGCACAGATACGCAGTATTTT,CASSERGTSGDSTDTQYF
TRBV15,few,TRBJ2-2,TRBD2,TGTGCCACCAGCCGTGGACTAGCGGGTAACACCGGGGAGCTGTTTTTT,CATSRGLAGNTGELFF
TRBV7-3,few,TRBJ2-2,.,TGTGCCAGCAGCCCTCCGCCCAAAGAGGAGCTGTTTTTT,CASSPPPKEELFF
TRBV6-1,many,TRBJ1-2,.,TGTGCCAGCAGTCATGCGGTTTTCTATGGCTACACCTTC,CASSHAVFYGYTF
TRBV27,few,TRBJ1-5,TRBD1,TGTGCCAGCAGTTGGACAGGGGGTGATCAGCCCCAGCATTTT,CASSWTGGDQPQHF
TRBV27,many,TRBJ2-2,.,TGTGCCAGCAGTTTCCCAGGCACCGGGGAGCTGTTTTTT,CASSFPGTGELFF
TRBV27,many,TRBJ2-7,.,TGTGCCAGCAGTATCTCCGGGACACCCTCCGAGCAGTACTTC,CASSISGTPSEQYF
TRBV12-3/TRBV12-4,many,TRBJ1-5,TRBD1,TGTGCCAGTGGACAGGGTTTAAGTCAGCCCCAGCATTTT,CASGQGLSQPQHF
TRBV6-1,many,TRBJ1-1,.,TGTGCCAGCACTATACAGGGCCCCACTGAAGCTTTCTTT,CASTIQGPTEAFF
TRBV7-6,few,TRBJ2-1,.,TGTGCCAGCAGCCCCGTAGTTAATGGGAGGAATGAGCAGTTCTTC,CASSPVVNGRNEQFF